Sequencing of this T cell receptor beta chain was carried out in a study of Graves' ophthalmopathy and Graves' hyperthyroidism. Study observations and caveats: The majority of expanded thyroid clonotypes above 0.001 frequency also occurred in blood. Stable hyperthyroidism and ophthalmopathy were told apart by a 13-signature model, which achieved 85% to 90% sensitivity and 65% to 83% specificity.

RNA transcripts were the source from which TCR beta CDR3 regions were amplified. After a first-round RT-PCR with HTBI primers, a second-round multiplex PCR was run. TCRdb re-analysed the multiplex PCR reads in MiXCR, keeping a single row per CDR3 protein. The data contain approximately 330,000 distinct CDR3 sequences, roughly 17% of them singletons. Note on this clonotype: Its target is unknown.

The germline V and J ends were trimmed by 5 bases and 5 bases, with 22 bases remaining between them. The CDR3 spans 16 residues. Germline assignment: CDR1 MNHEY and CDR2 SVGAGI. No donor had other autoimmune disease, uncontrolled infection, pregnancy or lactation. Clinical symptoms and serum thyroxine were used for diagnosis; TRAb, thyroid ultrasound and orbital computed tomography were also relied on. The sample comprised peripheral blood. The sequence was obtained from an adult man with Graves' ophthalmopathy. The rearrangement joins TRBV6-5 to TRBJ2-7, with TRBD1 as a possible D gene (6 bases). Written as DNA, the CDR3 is TGTGCCAGCAGTAACCTCAGGACTGGAAAGGGGGACGAGCAGTACTTC. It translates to CASSNLRTGKGDEQYF.